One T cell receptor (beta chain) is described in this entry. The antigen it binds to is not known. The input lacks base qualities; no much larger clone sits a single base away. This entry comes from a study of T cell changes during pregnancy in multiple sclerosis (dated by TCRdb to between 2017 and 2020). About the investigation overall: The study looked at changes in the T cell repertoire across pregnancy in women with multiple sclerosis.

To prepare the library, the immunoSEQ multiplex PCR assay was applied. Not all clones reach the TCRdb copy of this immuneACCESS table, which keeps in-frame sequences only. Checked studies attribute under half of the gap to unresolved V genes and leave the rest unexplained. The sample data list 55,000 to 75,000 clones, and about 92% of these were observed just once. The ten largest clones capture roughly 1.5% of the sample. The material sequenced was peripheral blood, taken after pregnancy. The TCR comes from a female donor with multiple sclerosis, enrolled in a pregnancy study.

CDR3 loop: CASSPLPVNEQFF. The DNA sequence reads TGTGCCAGCTCACCACTCCCGGTGAATGAGCAGTTCTTC. The chain is encoded by TRBV18 joined to TRBJ2-1, with the D gene not confidently named. CDR1 and CDR2 are drawn from the germline V gene: KGHSH, LQKENI. Deletion took 1 base off V and 7 bases off J, with a span of 8 bases between the germline ends. The CDR3 starts with the cysteine, ends with the phenylalanine, and has 13 residues. Left in the record is the CDR3 DNA by itself, 39 bases read in frame from the first base.